The clone carrying this T cell receptor (beta chain) was recorded once. What it binds is unknown. These data come from a study of cytomegalovirus exposure and HLA in healthy donors. Study-wide findings and caveats: When presence/absence was analysed, sequencing depth was taken to be roughly uniform across donors.

60 Vbeta and 13 Jbeta primers were used in PCR. TCRdb's copy holds only in-frame clones and misses some; the assay was immunoSEQ multiplex PCR. The top ten hold 3.7% of the sample, which has around 92,000 clones, approximately 82% seen once. Despite likely unrecorded immune exposures, the donors were nominally healthy at the time of sampling. This receptor was identified in a female donor in good health and CMV-seropositive. The sample comprised PBMCs.

CDR3 sequence (DNA): TGTGCCAGCTCACCAGACCCGGGTCAGCCCCAGCATTTT. Translated: CASSPDPGQPQHF. This chain uses TRBV18 with TRBJ1-5; no clear D gene. The CDR3 runs 13 residues. With 2 bases removed from V and 6 bases from J, the gap between germline ends came to 8 bases. In germline, CDR1 is KGHSH, CDR2 LQKENI.